This T cell receptor (beta chain) stems from a study of cytomegalovirus exposure and HLA in healthy donors. Germline CDR1 reads WSHSY; CDR2 reads SAAADI. Trimming at V came to 10 bases and at J to 1 base, leaving 6 bases not matched to a gene. The CDR3 spans 13 residues. At collection, donors were nominally healthy, but unrecorded immune exposures were probable. The study ran its PCR with 60 Vbeta and 13 Jbeta primers. The method was immunoSEQ multiplex PCR; TCRdb's version includes in-frame clones alone and lacks a portion of them. Among about 160,000 clones listed, approximately 84% were seen once. This chain uses TRBV10-2 with TRBJ2-7; 8 nucleotides line up with TRBD2. Sequencing was performed on PBMCs. The TCR was taken from a man aged 45-60 years in good health and CMV-seropositive. The CDR3 region has the DNA TGCGCCACCCTCGGGGGGGGATCCTACGAGCAGTACTTC. Translation: CATLGGGSYEQYF.